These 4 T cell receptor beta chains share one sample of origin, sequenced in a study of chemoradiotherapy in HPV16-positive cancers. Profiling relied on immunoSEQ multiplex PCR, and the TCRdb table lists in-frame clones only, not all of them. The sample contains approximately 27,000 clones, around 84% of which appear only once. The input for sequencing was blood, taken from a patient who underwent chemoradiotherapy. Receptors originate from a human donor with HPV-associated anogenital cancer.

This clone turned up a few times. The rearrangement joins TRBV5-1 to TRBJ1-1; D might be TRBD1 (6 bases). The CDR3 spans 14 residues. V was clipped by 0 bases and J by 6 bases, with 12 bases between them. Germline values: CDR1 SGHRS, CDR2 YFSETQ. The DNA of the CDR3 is TGCGCCAGCAGCTTGGAACAGGGTAGGTCTGAAGCTTTCTTT. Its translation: CASSLEQGRSEAFF. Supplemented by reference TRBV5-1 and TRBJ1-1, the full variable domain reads KAGVTQTPRYLIKTRGQQVTLSCSPISGHRSVSWYQQTPGQGLQFLFEYFSETQRNKGNFPGRFSGRQFSNSRSEMNVSTLELGDSALYLCASSLEQGRSEAFFGQGTRLTVV.

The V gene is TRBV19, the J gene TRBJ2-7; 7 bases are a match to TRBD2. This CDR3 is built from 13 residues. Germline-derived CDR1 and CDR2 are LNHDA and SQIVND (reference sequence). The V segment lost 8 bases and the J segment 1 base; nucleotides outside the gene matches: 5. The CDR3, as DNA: TGTGCCAGTTCCTCGGGACTATCCTACGAGCAGTACGTC. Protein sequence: CASSSGLSYEQYV.

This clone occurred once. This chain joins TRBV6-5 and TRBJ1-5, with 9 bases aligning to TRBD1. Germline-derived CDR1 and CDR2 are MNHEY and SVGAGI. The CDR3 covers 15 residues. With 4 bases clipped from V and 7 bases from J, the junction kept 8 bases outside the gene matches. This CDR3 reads CASSSDRGLRQPQHF. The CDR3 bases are TGTGCCAGCAGTTCGGACAGGGGCTTGAGGCAGCCCCAGCATTTT.

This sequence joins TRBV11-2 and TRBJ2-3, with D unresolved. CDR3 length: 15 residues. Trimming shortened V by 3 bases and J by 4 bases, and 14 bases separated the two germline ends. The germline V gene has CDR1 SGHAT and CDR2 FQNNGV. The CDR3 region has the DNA TGTGCCAGCAGCTTGGAGCTGTATAGGGCAGATACGCAGTATTTT. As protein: CASSLELYRADTQYF. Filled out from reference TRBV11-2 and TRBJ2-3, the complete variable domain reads EAGVAQSPRYKIIEKRQSVAFWCNPISGHATLYWYQQILGQGPKLLIQFQNNGVVDDSQLPKDRFSAERLKGVDSTLKIQPAKLEDSAVYLCASSLELYRADTQYFGPGTRLTVL.